The clone carrying this T cell receptor beta chain was seen many times. Its cognate antigen is unknown. TCRdb redid the calling of the reads with MiXCR, one entry per CDR3 protein. This table holds around 300,000 distinct CDR3 sequences, approximately 22% found once. The data are from a study of T cell repertoires in cytomegalovirus infection. Study details: A matching HLA type, together with CMV infection, was signaled by public TCR beta signatures. General study results and limits: Cumulative frequency of public TCR beta families picked out carriers of CMV plus the relevant HLA.

The source was cultured PBMCs, collected from culture after CMV antigen stimulation. This TCR was sampled from a human donor in good health (CMV status not recorded). Some clones in this sample may be carry-over from other donors' samples.

For the CDR3, the DNA is TGTGCCAGCAAGGCGGGACCTGAGACTTCACCCCTCCACTTT. Amino acid sequence: CASKAGPETSPLHF. The genes are TRBV6-1 and TRBJ1-6; the D gene is possibly TRBD1 (5 bases). The CDR3 spans 14 residues. The germline V gene encodes CDR1 MNHNS and CDR2 SASEGT. Trimming removed 7 bases at V and 9 bases at J, with 16 bases between.